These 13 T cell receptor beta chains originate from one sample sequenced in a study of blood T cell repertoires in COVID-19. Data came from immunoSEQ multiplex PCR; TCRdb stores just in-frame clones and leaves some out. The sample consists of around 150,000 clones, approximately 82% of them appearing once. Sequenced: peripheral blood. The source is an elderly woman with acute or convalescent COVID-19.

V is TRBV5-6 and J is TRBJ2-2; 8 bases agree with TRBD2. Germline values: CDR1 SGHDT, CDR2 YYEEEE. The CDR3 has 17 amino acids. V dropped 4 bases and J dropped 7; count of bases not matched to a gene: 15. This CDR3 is CASSGSTEAGAVGELFF. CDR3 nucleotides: TGTGCCAGCAGCGGGTCGACAGAAGCGGGAGCGGTCGGGGAGCTGTTTTTT.

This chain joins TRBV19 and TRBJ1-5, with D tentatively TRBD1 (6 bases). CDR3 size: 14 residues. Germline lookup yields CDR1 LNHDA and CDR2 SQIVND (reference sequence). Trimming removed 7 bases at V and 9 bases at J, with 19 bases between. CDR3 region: CASTGTLQWAPQHF. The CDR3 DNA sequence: TGTGCCAGTACCGGGACACTGCAATGGGCGCCCCAGCATTTT.

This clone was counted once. The CDR3 protein is CASSLDRAKNSPLHF. In DNA form, the CDR3 reads TGCGCCAGCAGCTTGGACAGGGCTAAAAATTCACCCCTCCACTTT. The chain combines TRBV5-1 with TRBJ1-6, with D possibly TRBD1 on 6 matching bases. The CDR3 length is 15 residues. Germline V gives CDR1 SGHRS, CDR2 YFSETQ. The V gene lost 0 bases and the J gene lost 7 bases, with 11 bases spanning the gap.

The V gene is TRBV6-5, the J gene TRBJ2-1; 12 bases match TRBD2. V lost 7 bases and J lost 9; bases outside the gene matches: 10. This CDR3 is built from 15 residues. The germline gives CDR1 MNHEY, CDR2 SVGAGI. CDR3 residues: CASTRLAGDRGEQFF. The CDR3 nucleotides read TGTGCCAGCACCAGACTAGCGGGAGATCGGGGTGAGCAGTTCTTC.

The CDR3: CATPRASGFYEQYF. For the CDR3, the DNA is TGTGCCACCCCCCGGGCTAGCGGATTTTACGAGCAGTACTTC. This chain joins TRBV24-1 and TRBJ2-7; 7 bases are shared with TRBD2. V shed 9 bases, J shed 4 bases, and the junction held 11 bases outside the gene matches. Per germline, CDR1 KGHDR and CDR2 SFDVKD. The CDR3 runs to 14 residues.

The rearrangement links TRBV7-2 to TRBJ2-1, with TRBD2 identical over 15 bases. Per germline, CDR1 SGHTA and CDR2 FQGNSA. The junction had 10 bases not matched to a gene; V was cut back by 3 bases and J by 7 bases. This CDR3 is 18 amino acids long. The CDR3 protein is CASSFQGLAGGVKNEQFF. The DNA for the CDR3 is TGTGCCAGCAGCTTCCAGGGACTAGCGGGAGGAGTGAAGAATGAGCAGTTCTTC.

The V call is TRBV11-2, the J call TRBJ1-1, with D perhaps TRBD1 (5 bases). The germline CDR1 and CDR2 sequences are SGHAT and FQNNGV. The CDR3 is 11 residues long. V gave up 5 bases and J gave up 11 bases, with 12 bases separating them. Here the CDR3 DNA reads TGTGCCAGCAGCCCTAACAAGGGGGCTTTCTTT. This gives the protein CASSPNKGAFF.

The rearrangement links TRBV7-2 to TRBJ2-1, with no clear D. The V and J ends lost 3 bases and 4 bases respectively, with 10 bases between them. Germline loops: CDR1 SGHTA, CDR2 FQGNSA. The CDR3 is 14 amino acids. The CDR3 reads CASSLEQIYNEQFF. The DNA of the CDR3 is TGTGCCAGCAGCTTGGAGCAGATTTACAATGAGCAGTTCTTC.

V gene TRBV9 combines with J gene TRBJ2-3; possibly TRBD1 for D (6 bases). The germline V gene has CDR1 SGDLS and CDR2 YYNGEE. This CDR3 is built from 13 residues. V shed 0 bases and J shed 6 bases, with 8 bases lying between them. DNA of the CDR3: TGTGCCAGCAGCGTAGTGGGGGCGGATACGCAGTATTTT. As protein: CASSVVGADTQYF.

The CDR3 bases are TGCGCCAGCAGCTTGGACCCAGGGGGCAATGGTGAGCAGTTCTTC. Protein sequence: CASSLDPGGNGEQFF. The J gene is TRBJ2-1, the V gene TRBV5-1; TRBD1 matches at 8 bases. In germline, CDR1 is SGHRS, CDR2 YFSETQ. The CDR3 has 15 residues. V dropped 0 bases and J dropped 9; count of bases not matched to a gene: 8. Using reference TRBV5-1 and TRBJ2-1 for the parts outside the CDR3, the full variable domain is KAGVTQTPRYLIKTRGQQVTLSCSPISGHRSVSWYQQTPGQGLQFLFEYFSETQRNKGNFPGRFSGRQFSNSRSEMNVSTLELGDSALYLCASSLDPGGNGEQFFGPGTRLTVL.

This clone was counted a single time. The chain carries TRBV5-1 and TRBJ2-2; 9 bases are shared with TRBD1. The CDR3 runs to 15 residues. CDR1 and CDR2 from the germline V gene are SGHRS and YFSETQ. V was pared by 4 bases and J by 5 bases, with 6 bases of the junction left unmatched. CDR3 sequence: CASSPDRGYTGELFF. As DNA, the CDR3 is TGCGCCAGCAGCCCGGACAGGGGATATACCGGGGAGCTGTTTTTT.

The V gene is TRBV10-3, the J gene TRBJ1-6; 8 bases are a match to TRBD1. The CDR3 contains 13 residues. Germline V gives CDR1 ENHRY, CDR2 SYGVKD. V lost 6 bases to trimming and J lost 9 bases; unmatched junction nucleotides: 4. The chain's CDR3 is CAIRTGVSSPLHF. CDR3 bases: TGTGCCATCAGGACAGGGGTTTCTTCACCCCTCCACTTT.

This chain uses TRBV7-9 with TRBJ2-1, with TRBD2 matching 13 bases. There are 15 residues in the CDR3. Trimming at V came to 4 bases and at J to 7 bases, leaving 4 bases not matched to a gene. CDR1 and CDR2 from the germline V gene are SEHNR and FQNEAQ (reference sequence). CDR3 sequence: CASSYGLAGVNEQFF. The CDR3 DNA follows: TGTGCCAGCAGCTATGGACTAGCGGGAGTTAATGAGCAGTTCTTC. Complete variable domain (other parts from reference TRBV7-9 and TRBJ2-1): DTGVSQNPRHKITKRGQNVTFRCDPISEHNRLYWYRQTLGQGPEFLTYFQNEAQLEKSRLLSDRFSAERPKGSFSTLEIQRTEQGDSAMYLCASSYGLAGVNEQFFGPGTRLTVL.